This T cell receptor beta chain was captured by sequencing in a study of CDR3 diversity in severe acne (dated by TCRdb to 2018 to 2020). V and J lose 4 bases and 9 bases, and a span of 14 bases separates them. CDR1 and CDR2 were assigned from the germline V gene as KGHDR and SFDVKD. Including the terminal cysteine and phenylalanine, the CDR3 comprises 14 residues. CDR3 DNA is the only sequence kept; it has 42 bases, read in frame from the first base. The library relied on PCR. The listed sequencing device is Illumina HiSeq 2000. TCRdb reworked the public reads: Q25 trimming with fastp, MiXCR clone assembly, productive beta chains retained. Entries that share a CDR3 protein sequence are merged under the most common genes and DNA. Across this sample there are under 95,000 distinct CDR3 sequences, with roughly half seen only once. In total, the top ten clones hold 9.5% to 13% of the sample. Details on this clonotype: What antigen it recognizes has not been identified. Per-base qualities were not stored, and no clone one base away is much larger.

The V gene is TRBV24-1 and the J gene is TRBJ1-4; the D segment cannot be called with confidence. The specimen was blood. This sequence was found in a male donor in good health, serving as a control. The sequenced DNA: TGTGCCACCAGTGACCCCACGGAAAGCCAAAAACTGTTTTTT. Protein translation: CATSDPTESQKLFF.